This record looks at one T cell receptor (beta chain) sequence and its context. Its antigen is currently not known. Nothing much larger sits one base from this clone, and base qualities are not available. CDR1 and CDR2 are read off the germline V gene as MRHNA and SNTAGT. The CDR3, from cysteine to phenylalanine, totals 15 residues. The sequence is cut down to CDR3 DNA, 45 bases in frame from base 1. V is shortened by 2 bases, J by 2 bases, and the region joining them spans 11 bases. The data were taken from a study of T cells in tumors after PD-1 blockade (dated by TCRdb to the late 2010s). For the study in its entirety: Patients with prior checkpoint blockade, systemic immunosuppressant use, or recent radiotherapy or other anti-cancer therapy within 4 weeks were excluded. An average of approximately 28,000 TCR templates (range about 554-100,000) and approximately 6,000 unique clonotypes was obtained for tumor samples, approximately 21-fold deeper than single-cell TCR sequencing. A subset of patients also received ongoing daily vismodegib 150 mg during anti-PD-1 treatment. RECIST version 1.1 was used to assess clinical response. Treatment consisted of either cemiplimab 350 mg every 2 weeks or pembrolizumab 200 mg every 3 weeks. Paired single-cell RNA and TCR sequencing was done in the study on site-matched tumors from patients with BCC or SCC, both before and after anti-PD-1 therapy.

The immunoSEQ platform was used to carry out deep TCRbeta sequencing. The original pipeline was this. For further analysis, only productive rearrangements were exported from the immunoSEQ Analyzer. A two-sided binomial test with a Bonferroni-corrected P below 0.01 was used to identify clones that significantly expanded or contracted between timepoints. Bulk TCRbeta clonotypes were assigned T cell phenotypes by matching to single-cell RNA+TCR-seq clones sharing the same TCRbeta sequence. Clone enrichment in tumor was calculated as tumor frequency divided by PBMC frequency from bulk TCR sequencing. TCRs were grouped by GLIPH into specificity groups, defined as clusters of distinct TCRs likely recognizing common antigens via shared CDR3 motifs. The table comes from immuneACCESS by way of TCRdb, which keeps in-frame sequences with V and J called. Part of the clones is missing from these tables; in studies checked, under half for an unresolved V gene and the rest for unknown reasons. V, J and clone size reflect that table, while D and trimming were determined from the DNA. The table for this sample lists 10,000 to 15,000 clones; roughly three fifths of them were counted only once. The top ten clones comprise 20% to 30% of the sample.

What the research found in general, with its limitations: In squamous cell carcinoma, around half of expanded exhausted clones were novel versus 25% to 30% of other expanded CD8+ clones. Around two fifths of tumor TCR clonotypes were detected in blood, and some novel exhausted tumor clones were observed in pre-treatment blood, which was taken as suggesting peripheral recruitment. The source of novel T cell clones was not identified and could include lymphoid organs or rare unexpanded clones within the tumor or its periphery. Exhausted CD8+ clones expanded after therapy were mostly novel clonotypes undetected pre-treatment, suggesting clonal replacement rather than reinvigoration of pre-existing clones. Clonal replacement was seen only when comparing pre- and post-treatment samples and not when comparing two pre-treatment samples, which argues against artifacts from biopsy timing or location.

Interpreted using the paper, the time point label stands for: before anti-PD-1 therapy. Before and after PD-1 blockade, tumor biopsies came from the same primary tumor, making the samples site-matched. For bulk TCRbeta sequencing, genomic DNA was extracted from tumor biopsies or peripheral blood, and input amounts ranged from roughly 600 ng to 6,500 ng. Bulk TCRbeta sequencing was performed on remaining biopsy material to increase sensitivity for rare clonotypes compared with single-cell TCR sequencing. Every patient was a poor candidate for surgical resection and had histologically proven advanced or metastatic basal or squamous cell carcinoma. Serial tumor biopsies were taken during anti-PD-1 treatment from the 4 patients comprising the squamous cell carcinoma cohort. Fresh biopsies came from the site of the primary tumor, and part of the tissue was kept in RNAlater for exome and bulk TCR sequencing.

This TCR derives from a human donor with cutaneous squamous cell carcinoma. This specimen consisted of tumor tissue, obtained before anti-PD-1 treatment. The rearranged chain carries TRBV6-4 and TRBJ2-3, with the D call tentatively TRBD1 or TRBD2, each fitting 5 bases. The nucleotides are TGTGCCAGCAGTGACCGGGGACCAGTCACAGATACGCAGTATTTT. It encodes CASSDRGPVTDTQYF.